What follows describes a single T cell receptor beta chain. Germline values: CDR1 SGHRS, CDR2 YFSETQ. V lost 4 bases to trimming and J lost 5 bases, with 9 bases between them. The CDR3 length is 13 residues. The sample belongs to a study of blood T cell repertoires in COVID-19. Study-wide context: From the United States, Italy and Spain came samples of acute and convalescent COVID-19. T cells, B-cell-depleted T cells, or PBMCs supplied cDNA or gDNA.

This table comes from immunoSEQ multiplex PCR, and its TCRdb copy is limited to in-frame clones, with some not included. The sample shows approximately 85,000 clones, 70% to 90% of them seen only once. The chain joins TRBV5-1 to TRBJ2-2; D is possibly TRBD1 (6 bases). Sequences were obtained from peripheral blood. The TCR comes from a woman in her seventies with active or convalescent COVID-19. CDR3 DNA sequence: TGCGCCAGCAGCGCACAGGGTACCGGGGAGCTGTTTTTT. Amino acids: CASSAQGTGELFF.